The 5 T cell receptor beta chains reported below all come from one sample, sequenced in a study of shared T cell receptors in the human thymus. The table came from immunoSEQ multiplex PCR; TCRdb's copy has only in-frame clones and leaves some out. Found here are 700,000 to 750,000 clones, 70% to 90% of them singletons; the top ten hold more than 0.01%. The same specimen was also included in a second study, on human thymus T cells.

Material for sequencing was thymocytes. Receptor source: a girl in the first two years of life with a congenital heart defect.

The sample holds a few counts of this clone. This chain connects TRBV9 to TRBJ2-5; the match to TRBD1 covers 7 bases. The CDR3 extends over 13 amino acids. CDR1 is SGDLS, CDR2 YYNGEE, per germline. V lost 3 bases, J lost 7 bases, and 6 bases stayed unmatched. The CDR3 DNA is TGTGCCAGCAGCGGCTTAGGGGGCGGGACCCAGTACTTC. Translating gives CASSGLGGGTQYF.

The chain carries TRBV5-1 and TRBJ1-1, with TRBD1 matching over 7 bases. V shed 3 bases and J 5 bases; nucleotides not matched to a gene: 13. The CDR3 loop spans 16 amino acids. Germline lookup yields CDR1 SGHRS and CDR2 YFSETQ. This chain's CDR3 is CASSWGQTQRGTEAFF. DNA of the CDR3: TGCGCCAGCAGCTGGGGACAGACCCAGAGGGGGACTGAAGCTTTCTTT. Filled out from reference TRBV5-1 and TRBJ1-1, the complete variable domain reads KAGVTQTPRYLIKTRGQQVTLSCSPISGHRSVSWYQQTPGQGLQFLFEYFSETQRNKGNFPGRFSGRQFSNSRSEMNVSTLELGDSALYLCASSWGQTQRGTEAFFGQGTRLTVV.

This chain links TRBV6-1 with TRBJ2-3; D unresolved. Germline-derived CDR1 and CDR2 are MNHNS and SASEGT. The CDR3 consists of 14 residues. V was cut by 6 bases and J by 2 bases, with 12 bases left in between. CDR3 protein: CASSFTLSTDTQYF. CDR3 DNA: TGTGCCAGCAGCTTTACACTATCCACAGATACGCAGTATTTT.

This sequence joins TRBV10-3 and TRBJ2-7; TRBD1 aligns across 7 bases. This CDR3 is built from 12 residues. The V segment lost 3 bases and the J segment 8 bases; nucleotides outside the gene matches: 4. Germline CDR1 ENHRY, CDR2 SYGVKD. The CDR3 loop is CAISEKGAKQYF. The CDR3 nucleotides are TGTGCCATCAGTGAAAAGGGGGCGAAGCAGTACTTC.

The rearrangement uses TRBV27 and TRBJ1-3; D is perhaps TRBD1 (5 bases). The CDR3 contains 19 residues. Trimming pared 2 bases from V and 4 bases from J, leaving 24 bases between. Germline V lookup: CDR1 MNHEY, CDR2 SMNVEV (reference sequence). This CDR3 is CASSLNFRGQGLDGNTIYF. The CDR3 nucleotides are TGTGCCAGCAGTTTAAATTTCCGTGGGCAGGGTTTGGACGGAAACACCATATATTTT.